This TCR beta chain was captured by sequencing in a study of CD8 T cells in Susac syndrome. Random hexamers were used to reverse transcribe 0.5 to 1 ug of RNA. TCRdb passed the immunoSEQ multiplex PCR reads through MiXCR, listing each CDR3 protein once. The top ten hold about 0.25% of the sample, which has 110,000 to 150,000 distinct CDR3 sequences, nearly 95% seen once. CD8+ and CD4+ T cells circulating in blood were sequenced for TCR beta. The CDR3 totals 16 residues. Germline values: CDR1 LGHNA, CDR2 YSLEER. V was pared by 0 bases and J by 0 bases, with 9 bases between. The source is a human donor in good health. The sample consisted of CD8+ T cells from PBMCs. The chain joins TRBV4-3 to TRBJ2-1; D unresolved. The CDR3 protein is CASSQDPVSSYNEQFF. The CDR3 DNA follows: TGCGCCAGCAGCCAAGATCCAGTGAGCTCCTACAATGAGCAGTTCTTC.